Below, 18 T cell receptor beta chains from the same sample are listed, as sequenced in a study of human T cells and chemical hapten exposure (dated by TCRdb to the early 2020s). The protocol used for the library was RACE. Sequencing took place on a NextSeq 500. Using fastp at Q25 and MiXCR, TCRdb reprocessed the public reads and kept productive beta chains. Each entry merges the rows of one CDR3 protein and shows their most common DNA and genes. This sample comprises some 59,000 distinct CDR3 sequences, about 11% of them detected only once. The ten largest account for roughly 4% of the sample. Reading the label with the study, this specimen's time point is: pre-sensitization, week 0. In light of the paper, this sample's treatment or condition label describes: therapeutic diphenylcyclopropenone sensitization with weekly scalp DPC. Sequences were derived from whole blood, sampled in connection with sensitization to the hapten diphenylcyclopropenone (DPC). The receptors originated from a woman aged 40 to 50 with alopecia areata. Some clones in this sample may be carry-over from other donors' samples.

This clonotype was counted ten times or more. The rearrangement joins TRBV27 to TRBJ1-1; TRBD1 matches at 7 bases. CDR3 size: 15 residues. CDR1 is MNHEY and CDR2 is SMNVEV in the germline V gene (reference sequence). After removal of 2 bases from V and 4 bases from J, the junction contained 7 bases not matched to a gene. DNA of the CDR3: TGTGCCAGCAGTTTACGACAGGGCCGTATCACTGAAGCTTTCTTT. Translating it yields CASSLRQGRITEAFF.

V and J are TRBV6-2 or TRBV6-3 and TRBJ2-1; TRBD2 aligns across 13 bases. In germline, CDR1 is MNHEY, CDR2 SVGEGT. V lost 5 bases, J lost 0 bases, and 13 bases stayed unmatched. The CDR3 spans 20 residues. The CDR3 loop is CASSSRSGTSGKSSYNEQFF. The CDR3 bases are TGTGCCAGCAGTAGCCGATCCGGGACTAGCGGGAAGAGCTCCTACAATGAGCAGTTCTTC.

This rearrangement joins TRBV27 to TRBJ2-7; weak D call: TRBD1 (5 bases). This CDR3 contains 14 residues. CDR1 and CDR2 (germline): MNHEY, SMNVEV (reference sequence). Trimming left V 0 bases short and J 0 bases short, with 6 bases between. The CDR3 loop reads CASSLSTVSYEQYF. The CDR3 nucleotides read TGTGCCAGCAGTTTATCGACAGTCTCCTACGAGCAGTACTTC.

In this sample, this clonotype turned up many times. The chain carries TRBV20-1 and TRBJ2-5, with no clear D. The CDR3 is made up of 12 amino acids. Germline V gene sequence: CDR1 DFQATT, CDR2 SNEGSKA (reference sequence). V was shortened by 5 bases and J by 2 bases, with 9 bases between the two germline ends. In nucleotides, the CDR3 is TGCAGTGCTGTAGACGGACAAGAGACCCAGTACTTC. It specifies CSAVDGQETQYF.

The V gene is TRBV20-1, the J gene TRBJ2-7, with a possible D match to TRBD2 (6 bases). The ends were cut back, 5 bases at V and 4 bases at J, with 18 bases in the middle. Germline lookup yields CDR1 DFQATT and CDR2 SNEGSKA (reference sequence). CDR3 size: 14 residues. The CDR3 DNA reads TGCAGTGCTGGATCCCGGACTAATCTTTACGAGCAGTACTTC. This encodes CSAGSRTNLYEQYF.

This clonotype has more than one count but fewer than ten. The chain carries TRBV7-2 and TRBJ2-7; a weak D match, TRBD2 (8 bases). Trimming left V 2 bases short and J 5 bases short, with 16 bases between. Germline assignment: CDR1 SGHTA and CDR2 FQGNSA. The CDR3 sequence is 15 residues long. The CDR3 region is CASSLSRGGQNEQYF. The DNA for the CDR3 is TGTGCCAGCAGCTTATCCCGGGGGGGACAGAACGAGCAGTACTTC.

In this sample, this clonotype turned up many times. The CDR3 region is CASSQGEVTDTQYF. The CDR3 region has the DNA TGTGCCAGCAGCCAGGGTGAGGTCACAGATACGCAGTATTTT. This sequence joins TRBV3-1 and TRBJ2-3; D remains ambiguous. V was trimmed by 3 bases and J by 2 bases, leaving 9 bases between them. Germline V gene data show CDR1 as LGHDT and CDR2 as YNNKEL (reference sequence). The CDR3 spans 14 residues.

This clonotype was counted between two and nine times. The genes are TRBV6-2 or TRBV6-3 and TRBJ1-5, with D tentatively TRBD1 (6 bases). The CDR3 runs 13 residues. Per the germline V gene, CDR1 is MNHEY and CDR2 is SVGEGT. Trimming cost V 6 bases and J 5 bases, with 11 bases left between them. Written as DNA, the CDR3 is TGTGCCAGCAGCCCTAACAGGGATCAGCCCCAGCATTTT. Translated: CASSPNRDQPQHF.

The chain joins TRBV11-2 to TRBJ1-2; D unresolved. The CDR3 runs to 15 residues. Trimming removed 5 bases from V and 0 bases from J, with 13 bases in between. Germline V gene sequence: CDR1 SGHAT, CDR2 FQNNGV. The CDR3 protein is CASSTRLSPNYGYTF. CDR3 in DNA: TGTGCCAGCAGCACCCGACTGAGTCCTAACTATGGCTACACCTTC.

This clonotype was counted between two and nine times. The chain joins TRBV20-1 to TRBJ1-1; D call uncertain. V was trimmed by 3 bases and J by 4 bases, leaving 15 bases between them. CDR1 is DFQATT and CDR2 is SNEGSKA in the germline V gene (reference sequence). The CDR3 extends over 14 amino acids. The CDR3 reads CSARVGITGTEAFF. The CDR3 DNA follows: TGCAGTGCTAGGGTCGGGATTACTGGCACTGAAGCTTTCTTT.

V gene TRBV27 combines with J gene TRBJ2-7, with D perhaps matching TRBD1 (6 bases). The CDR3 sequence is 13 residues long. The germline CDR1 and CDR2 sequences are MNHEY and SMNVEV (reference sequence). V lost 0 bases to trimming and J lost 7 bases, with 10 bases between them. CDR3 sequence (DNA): TGTGCCAGCAGTTTATCCAGGGGCAGGGAGCAGTACTTC. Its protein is CASSLSRGREQYF.

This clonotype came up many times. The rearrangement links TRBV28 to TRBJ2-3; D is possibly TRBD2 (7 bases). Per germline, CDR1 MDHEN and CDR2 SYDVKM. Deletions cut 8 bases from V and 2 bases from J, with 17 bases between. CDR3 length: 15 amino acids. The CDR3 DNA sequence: TGTGCCAGCTGTAAGGCGGGGGCCTACACAGATACGCAGTATTTT. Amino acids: CASCKAGAYTDTQYF.

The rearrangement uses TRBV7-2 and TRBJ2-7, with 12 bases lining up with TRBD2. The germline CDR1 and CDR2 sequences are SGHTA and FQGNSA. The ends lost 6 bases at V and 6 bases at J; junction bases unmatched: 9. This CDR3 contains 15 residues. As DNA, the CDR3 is TGTGCCAGCAGATACGCTAGCGGGAGGGCCGGCGAGCAGTACTTC. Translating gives CASRYASGRAGEQYF.

In nucleotides, the CDR3 is TGCGCCAGCAGCCAAGACCGAGGGGCAGGACAGCCCCAGCATTTT. Its protein is CASSQDRGAGQPQHF. The chain recombines TRBV4-3 with TRBJ1-5, with a possible D match to TRBD1 (5 bases). The V end was cut by 0 bases, the J end by 7 bases, with 13 bases between. Germline CDR1 LGHNA, CDR2 YSLEER. This CDR3 comprises 15 residues.

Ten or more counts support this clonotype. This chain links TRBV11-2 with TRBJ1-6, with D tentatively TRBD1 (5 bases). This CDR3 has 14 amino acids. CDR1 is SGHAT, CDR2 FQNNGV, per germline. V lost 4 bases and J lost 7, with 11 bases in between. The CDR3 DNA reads TGTGCCAGCAGCTACGGACGGGACAATTCACCCCTCCACTTT. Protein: CASSYGRDNSPLHF.

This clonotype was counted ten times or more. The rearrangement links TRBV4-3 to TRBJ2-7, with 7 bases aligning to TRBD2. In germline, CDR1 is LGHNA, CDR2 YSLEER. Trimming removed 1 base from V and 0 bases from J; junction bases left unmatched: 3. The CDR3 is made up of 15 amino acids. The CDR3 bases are TGCGCCAGCAGCCAAGGGGGAGGGGTCTCCTACGAGCAGTACTTC. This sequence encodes CASSQGGGVSYEQYF.

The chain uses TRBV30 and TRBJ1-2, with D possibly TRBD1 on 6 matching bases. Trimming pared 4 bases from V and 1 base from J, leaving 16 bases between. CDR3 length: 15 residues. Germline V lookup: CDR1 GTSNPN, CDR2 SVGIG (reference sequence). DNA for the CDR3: TGTGCCTGGATTGCCGTGGGACAACTTAACTATGGCTACACCTTC. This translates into CAWIAVGQLNYGYTF.

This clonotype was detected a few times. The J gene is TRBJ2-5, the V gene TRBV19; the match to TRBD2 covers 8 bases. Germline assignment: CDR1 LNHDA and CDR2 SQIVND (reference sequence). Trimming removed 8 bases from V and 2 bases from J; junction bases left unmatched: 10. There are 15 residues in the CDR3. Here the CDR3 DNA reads TGTGCCAGTCGACGGGAGGGGACGGGACAAGAGACCCAGTACTTC. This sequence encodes CASRREGTGQETQYF.